This TCR beta chain is from a study of CD8 T cells in Susac syndrome. The RNA, about 0.45 to 1 ug, was put through reverse transcription using random hexamers. TCR beta CDR3 was amplified by immunoSEQ covering 54 Vbeta and 13 Jbeta. TCRdb itself ran the immunoSEQ multiplex PCR reads through MiXCR, one entry per CDR3 protein. Altogether hundreds of thousands of distinct CDR3 sequences are present, approximately 81% being singletons, with the ten largest covering about 0.11%. The study's findings and limits: In its TCR sequencing and HLA analysis, the study acknowledged that the number of individuals was relatively small.

In regard to this clonotype: The antigen is undetermined.

CDR3 size: 16 residues. The V gene end was trimmed by 5 bases and the J gene end by 0 bases; junction bases not matched to a gene: 8. Germline V gene sequence: CDR1 PRHDT, CDR2 FYEKMQ (reference sequence). In blood CD8+ and CD4+ T cells, TCR beta underwent sequencing. The TCR comes from a human donor with multiple sclerosis. The specimen sequenced was CD8+ T cells from PBMCs. The V and J genes are TRBV13 and TRBJ2-7, with 9 bases identical to TRBD1. The CDR3: CASSVQGQGSSYEQYF. In DNA, the CDR3 is TGTGCCAGCAGCGTACAGGGACAGGGTAGCTCCTACGAGCAGTACTTC. The full variable domain, completed using reference TRBV13 and TRBJ2-7, is AAGVIQSPRHLIKEKRETATLKCYPIPRHDTVYWYQQGPGQDPQFLISFYEKMQSDKGSIPDRFSAQQFSDYHSELNMSSLELGDSALYFCASSVQGQGSSYEQYFGPGTRLTVT.